Below, 11 T cell receptor beta chains from the same sample are listed, as sequenced in a study of T cells in Graves' hyperthyroidism and ophthalmopathy. From RNA transcripts, TCR beta CDR3 regions were amplified. TCR CDR3 underwent first-round RT-PCR with the HTBI primer set. TCRdb re-called the multiplex PCR reads through MiXCR, storing one row per CDR3 protein. Of around 690,000 distinct CDR3 sequences detected, more than 20% appear once; the ten largest clones hold 34%. Sequencing was performed on blood. The receptor set was obtained from a man aged 25-40 years with Graves' ophthalmopathy.

This clonotype was seen repeatedly, ten times or more. The chain combines TRBV11-2 with TRBJ2-3, with D hard to call. The ends were cut back, 3 bases at V and 4 bases at J, with 2 bases in the middle. This CDR3 contains 11 residues. In germline, CDR1 is SGHAT, CDR2 FQNNGV. In DNA form, the CDR3 reads TGTGCCAGCAGCTTTCCAGATACGCAGTATTTT. It yields the protein CASSFPDTQYF.

The rearrangement uses TRBV29-1 and TRBJ2-5; 12 bases are shared with TRBD2. Looked up from germline, CDR1 is SQVTM and CDR2 is ANQGSEA. This CDR3 is built from 15 residues. V lost 3 bases to trimming and J lost 0 bases; unmatched junction nucleotides: 2. The CDR3 nucleotides are TGCAGCGTTGATTGGACTAGCGGGAACCAAGAGACCCAGTACTTC. This gives the protein CSVDWTSGNQETQYF.

This clonotype has at least ten counts. J is TRBJ2-7 and V is TRBV5-1, with TRBD1 identical over 7 bases. The germline CDR1 and CDR2 sequences are SGHRS and YFSETQ. This CDR3 is 15 amino acids long. Trimming cost V 0 bases and J 5 bases; bases outside gene matches: 8. The DNA of the CDR3 is TGCGCCAGCAGCTTGGACAGGGGTATCTTCAACGAGCAGTACTTC. The encoded protein is CASSLDRGIFNEQYF.

There are many counts of this clonotype. The V and J genes are TRBV12-3 or TRBV12-4 and TRBJ1-5; D ambiguous. Trimming removed 6 bases at V and 1 base at J, with 10 bases between. The length of the CDR3 is 14 residues. The CDR3 spells CASRPTASNQPQHF. CDR3 in DNA: TGTGCCAGCAGACCTACTGCCAGCAATCAGCCCCAGCATTTT.

This clonotype was observed many times. This chain connects TRBV28 to TRBJ1-1; D unresolved. CDR1 and CDR2 from the germline V gene are MDHEN and SYDVKM. V lost 7 bases and J lost 9, with 15 bases in between. The length of the CDR3 is 12 residues. CDR3 loop: CASTAEVTKAFF. As DNA, the CDR3 is TGTGCCAGCACCGCTGAGGTGACAAAAGCTTTCTTT. The variable domain in full, completed from reference TRBV28 and TRBJ1-1, reads DVKVTQSSRYLVKRTGEKVFLECVQDMDHENMFWYRQDPGLGLRLIYFSYDVKMKEKGDIPEGYSVSREKKERFSLILESASTNQTSMYLCASTAEVTKAFFGQGTRLTVV.

The chain links TRBV6-1 to TRBJ1-5, with D possibly TRBD1 on 6 matching bases. V lost 4 bases and J 1 base, leaving 17 bases between the germline ends. The CDR3 totals 17 residues. Germline-derived CDR1 and CDR2 are MNHNS and SASEGT. The CDR3 DNA reads as TGTGCCAGCAGTGGACTTTGGGGGGCTGGGAGCAATCAGCCCCAGCATTTT. It is translated as CASSGLWGAGSNQPQHF.

This clonotype was counted between two and nine times. This chain links TRBV20-1 with TRBJ1-1, with D perhaps TRBD1 (6 bases). The CDR3 has 13 residues. Trimming left V 8 bases short and J 1 base short, with 14 bases between. Germline CDR1 DFQATT, CDR2 SNEGSKA (reference sequence). CDR3 in amino acids: CSPDLDRNTEAFF. Here the CDR3 DNA reads TGCAGTCCAGATCTGGACAGGAACACTGAAGCTTTCTTT.

Points on this clonotype: Given a much more abundant clone one base away, this may be a read error. This chain uses TRBV20-1 with TRBJ2-1, with 12 bases fitting TRBD2. The end of the DNA is better explained by TRBJ2-7, so the J call may be wrong. The CDR3 has 15 amino acids. The germline V gene has CDR1 DFQATT and CDR2 SNEGSKA (reference sequence). The CDR3 loop reads CSEASGRAYYNEQYF. The CDR3 bases are TGCAGTGAGGCTAGCGGGAGGGCCTACTACAATGAGCAGTACTTC.

This chain joins TRBV10-1 and TRBJ2-3; D may be TRBD2 (6 bases). V was cut by 3 bases and J by 2 bases, with 12 bases left in between. The CDR3 has 15 residues. The germline CDR1 and CDR2 sequences are WNHNN and SYGVQD (reference sequence). The CDR3 loop is CASSESGGPTDTQYF. In DNA form, the CDR3 reads TGCGCCAGCAGTGAATCCGGGGGACCCACAGATACGCAGTATTTT.

The rearrangement uses TRBV6-1 and TRBJ2-7, with 9 bases matching TRBD1. J was trimmed by 4 bases and V by 7 bases; bases with no gene match: 8. The CDR3 covers 14 residues. From germline, CDR1 is MNHNS and CDR2 SASEGT. Written as DNA, the CDR3 is TGTGCCAGCAAATGGACAGGGGAGGGGTACGAGCAGTACTTC. The encoded protein is CASKWTGEGYEQYF.

The chain has TRBV12-3 or TRBV12-4 and TRBJ2-7, with D possibly matching TRBD1 (6 bases). V was pared by 3 bases and J by 4 bases, with 19 bases between. The CDR3 length is 16 residues. The CDR3: CASSLGAAEQGYEQYF. CDR3 DNA: TGTGCCAGCAGTTTGGGGGCCGCCGAGCAGGGGTACGAGCAGTACTTC.